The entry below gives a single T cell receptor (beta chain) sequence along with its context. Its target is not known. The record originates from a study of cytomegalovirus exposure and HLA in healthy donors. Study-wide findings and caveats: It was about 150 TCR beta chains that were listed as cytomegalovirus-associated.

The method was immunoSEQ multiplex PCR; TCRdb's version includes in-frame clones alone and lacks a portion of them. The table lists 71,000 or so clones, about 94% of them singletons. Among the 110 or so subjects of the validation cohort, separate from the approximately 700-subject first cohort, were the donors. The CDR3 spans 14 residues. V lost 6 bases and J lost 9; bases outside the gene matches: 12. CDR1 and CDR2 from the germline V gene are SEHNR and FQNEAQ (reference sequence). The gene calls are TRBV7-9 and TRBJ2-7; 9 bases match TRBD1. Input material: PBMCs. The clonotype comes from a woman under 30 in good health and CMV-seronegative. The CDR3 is CASRPGTGTRRQYF. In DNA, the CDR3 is TGTGCCAGCAGACCCGGGACAGGGACGAGAAGGCAGTACTTC.